Listed here are 27 T cell receptor beta chains from one sample, sequenced in a study of T cells in Graves' hyperthyroidism and ophthalmopathy. TCR beta CDR3 regions were amplified from RNA. Primed by the HTBI set, a first-round RT-PCR was run on the TCR CDR3. MiXCR, run by TCRdb on the multiplex PCR reads, gives a single entry per CDR3 protein. This sample has approximately 600,000 distinct CDR3 sequences, with 20% to 25% found just once. Specimen: blood. The receptor set was obtained from a man younger than 45 with Graves' ophthalmopathy.

The chain couples TRBV6-1 to TRBJ1-1, with D unresolved. CDR1 and CDR2 from the germline V gene are MNHNS and SASEGT. The V gene lost 6 bases and the J gene lost 1 base, with 12 bases spanning the gap. CDR3 length: 14 residues. DNA of the CDR3: TGTGCCAGCAGCGTTATATGGAGGAACACTGAAGCTTTCTTT. Residues: CASSVIWRNTEAFF.

This clonotype was seen ten or more times. The chain couples TRBV28 to TRBJ2-7, with unresolved D. The CDR3 covers 12 residues. Germline V gene data show CDR1 as MDHEN and CDR2 as SYDVKM. V was clipped by 6 bases and J by 4 bases, with 10 bases between them. CDR3 bases: TGTGCCAGCAGCCGATTATCTTACGAGCAGTACTTC. It codes for CASSRLSYEQYF.

The table lists this clonotype with a few counts. The V gene is TRBV7-3, the J gene TRBJ2-3, with 10 bases matching TRBD2. V dropped 5 bases and J dropped 3; count of bases not matched to a gene: 8. Germline V gives CDR1 SGHTA, CDR2 FQGTGA. This CDR3 has 16 residues. In nucleotides, the CDR3 is TGTGCCAGCAGCCTCGACCGTAGCGGGGGGACAGATACGCAGTATTTT. Encoded protein: CASSLDRSGGTDTQYF.

The sample holds a few counts of this clonotype. The CDR3 coding sequence is TGTGCCAGCACCTCCCAGGGCACTGAAGCTTTCTTT. Amino acid sequence: CASTSQGTEAFF. The chain recombines TRBV12-3 or TRBV12-4 with TRBJ1-1, with D maybe TRBD1 (5 bases). There are 12 residues in the CDR3. The V and J ends lost 7 bases and 4 bases respectively, with 10 bases between them.

The rearrangement links TRBV28 to TRBJ2-1, with 13 bases that match TRBD2. Germline trimming cut 2 bases from V and 6 bases from J; bases unmatched to any gene: 7. Germline assignment: CDR1 MDHEN and CDR2 SYDVKM. CDR3 size: 17 residues. Here the CDR3 reads CASSLGMTSGRFNEQFF. The CDR3 nucleotides are TGTGCCAGCAGTTTAGGTATGACTAGCGGGAGGTTCAATGAGCAGTTCTTC.

This chain joins TRBV10-2 and TRBJ2-5; TRBD1 might be the D (6 bases). The V end was cut by 6 bases, the J end by 5 bases, with 13 bases between. The CDR3 is 13 amino acids. The V gene's germline CDR1 is WSHSY and CDR2 SAAADI. The CDR3 loop reads CASSEQGWETQYF. The CDR3 region has the DNA TGCGCCAGCAGCGAACAGGGTTGGGAGACCCAGTACTTC.

A few counts support this clonotype. CDR3 residues: CASSLMGGPNTGELFF. As DNA, the CDR3 is TGTGCCAGCAGCTTAATGGGGGGACCGAACACCGGGGAGCTGTTTTTT. The genes are TRBV7-3 and TRBJ2-2; the D gene is possibly TRBD2 (6 bases). The CDR3 has 16 residues. CDR1 and CDR2 (germline): SGHTA, FQGTGA. The V end lost 1 base, the J end lost 0 bases, and 9 bases lay between the germline ends.

The chain combines TRBV20-1 with TRBJ2-3; D is perhaps TRBD1 or TRBD2 (6 bases each). Trimming stripped 0 bases from V and 2 bases from J, with 9 bases between. This CDR3 contains 14 residues. Germline values: CDR1 DFQATT, CDR2 SNEGSKA (reference sequence). The chain's CDR3 is CSARDGGATDTQYF. Here the CDR3 DNA reads TGCAGTGCTAGAGACGGGGGCGCCACAGATACGCAGTATTTT.

This clonotype showed up many times. This chain connects TRBV12-3 or TRBV12-4 to TRBJ1-1; the match to TRBD1 covers 8 bases. Trimming at V came to 6 bases and at J to 1 base, leaving 16 bases not matched to a gene. CDR3 length: 18 amino acids. CDR3 bases: TGTGCCAGCAGGCCTCCTAGACAGGGGAAGGGGTGGAACACTGAAGCTTTCTTT. Its translation is CASRPPRQGKGWNTEAFF.

The chain uses TRBV6-1 and TRBJ2-2; tentatively, D is TRBD2 (5 bases). The CDR3 has 14 amino acids. Trimming shortened V by 11 bases and J by 6 bases, and 19 bases separated the two germline ends. Germline CDR1 is MNHNS and CDR2 is SASEGT. The CDR3 sequence: CAGTWVIGAGELFF. In DNA form, the CDR3 reads TGTGCCGGCACGTGGGTGATCGGGGCCGGGGAGCTGTTTTTT.

The chain links TRBV18 to TRBJ2-1, with 11 bases matching TRBD1. This CDR3 spans 15 amino acids. After removal of 0 bases from V and 11 bases from J, the junction contained 6 bases not matched to a gene. Germline V gene lookup returns CDR1 KGHSH and CDR2 LQKENI. CDR3 in amino acids: CASSPPGQGVSKQFF. Here the CDR3 DNA reads TGTGCCAGCTCACCACCGGGACAGGGGGTATCCAAGCAGTTCTTC. Complete variable domain (other parts from reference TRBV18 and TRBJ2-1): NAGVMQNPRHLVRRRGQEARLRCSPMKGHSHVYWYRQLPEEGLKFMVYLQKENIIDESGMPKERFSAEFPKEGPSILRIQQVVRGDSAAYFCASSPPGQGVSKQFFGPGTRLTVL.

The J gene is TRBJ2-1, the V gene TRBV12-5; D perhaps matches TRBD1 (9 bases). The germline CDR1 and CDR2 sequences are LGHNT and FRNRAP. V was trimmed by 9 bases and J by 3 bases, leaving 15 bases between them. The CDR3 length is 14 residues. CDR3 protein: CASGRDRDYNEQFF. The CDR3 DNA follows: TGTGCTAGCGGGAGGGACAGGGACTACAATGAGCAGTTCTTC.

This clonotype has a count of ten or more. The V gene is TRBV11-2, the J gene TRBJ2-1, with D perhaps TRBD2 (5 bases). CDR1 is SGHAT and CDR2 is FQNNGV in the germline V gene. The CDR3 length is 14 residues. V was trimmed by 4 bases and J by 4 bases, leaving 11 bases between them. CDR3 sequence reads: CASSYQVAYNEQFF. The CDR3 DNA reads as TGTGCCAGCAGCTACCAAGTAGCGTACAATGAGCAGTTCTTC. Filled out from reference TRBV11-2 and TRBJ2-1, the complete variable domain reads EAGVAQSPRYKIIEKRQSVAFWCNPISGHATLYWYQQILGQGPKLLIQFQNNGVVDDSQLPKDRFSAERLKGVDSTLKIQPAKLEDSAVYLCASSYQVAYNEQFFGPGTRLTVL.

The sample holds a few counts of this clonotype. This chain joins TRBV6-1 and TRBJ1-1; perhaps TRBD1 as D (5 bases). There are 15 residues in the CDR3. Germline assignment: CDR1 MNHNS and CDR2 SASEGT. The germline V and J ends were trimmed by 5 bases and 0 bases, with 13 bases remaining between them. The CDR3 spells CASSPWGPLNTEAFF. As DNA, the CDR3 is TGTGCCAGCAGTCCTTGGGGACCGCTGAACACTGAAGCTTTCTTT.

There are many counts of this clonotype. The gene calls are TRBV30 and TRBJ1-1; D unresolved. Germline V gene data show CDR1 as GTSNPN and CDR2 as SVGIG (reference sequence). The CDR3 covers 13 residues. The V end lost 1 base, the J end lost 1 base, and 7 bases lay between the germline ends. The chain's CDR3 is CAWSEVTNTEAFF. Here the CDR3 DNA reads TGTGCCTGGAGTGAGGTTACGAACACTGAAGCTTTCTTT.

The chain carries TRBV11-2 and TRBJ2-3, with a possible D match to TRBD1 (6 bases). Trimming removed 6 bases at V and 6 bases at J, with 16 bases between. This CDR3 comprises 14 residues. CDR1 is SGHAT and CDR2 is FQNNGV in the germline V gene. The CDR3 DNA follows: TGTGCCAGCAGACTCGACACCAGGGGCGATACGCAGTATTTT. Its translation is CASRLDTRGDTQYF.

This clonotype was observed a few times. The CDR3 DNA reads as TGTGCCAGCAGCGATAGGGTGGTTGGCTACACCTTC. It yields the protein CASSDRVVGYTF. V and J are TRBV6-1 and TRBJ1-2; no reliable D call. Germline CDR1 reads MNHNS; CDR2 reads SASEGT. This CDR3 region has 12 residues. Trimming took 6 bases from V and 7 from J, leaving 12 bases between them.

The J gene is TRBJ1-1, the V gene TRBV5-4; a possible D gene is TRBD1 (6 bases). CDR1 is SGHNT, CDR2 YYREEE, per germline (reference sequence). With 0 bases removed from V and 1 base from J, the gap between germline ends came to 19 bases. The CDR3 runs to 18 residues. The DNA for the CDR3 is TGTGCCAGCAGCTTGGCCTCGCAGCAAACAGGGTGGAACACTGAAGCTTTCTTT. As protein: CASSLASQQTGWNTEAFF.

This sequence joins TRBV5-1 and TRBJ2-3, with 9 bases that match TRBD1. J gave up 0 bases and V 3 bases, and 5 bases lay outside the gene matches. Looked up from germline, CDR1 is SGHRS and CDR2 is YFSETQ. The CDR3 has 16 residues. CDR3 amino acids: CASSWGGQGSTDTQYF. The CDR3 DNA follows: TGCGCCAGCAGCTGGGGTGGACAGGGGAGCACAGATACGCAGTATTTT. The entire variable domain, with the rest obtained from reference TRBV5-1 and TRBJ2-3, is as follows: KAGVTQTPRYLIKTRGQQVTLSCSPISGHRSVSWYQQTPGQGLQFLFEYFSETQRNKGNFPGRFSGRQFSNSRSEMNVSTLELGDSALYLCASSWGGQGSTDTQYFGPGTRLTVL.

The genes are TRBV28 and TRBJ1-1; maybe TRBD1 (6 bases). Trimming cost V 5 bases and J 1 base, with 11 bases left between them. Per germline, CDR1 MDHEN and CDR2 SYDVKM. This CDR3 is built from 14 residues. CDR3 protein: CASSQGLQNTEAFF. CDR3 bases: TGTGCCAGCAGTCAGGGGCTACAGAACACTGAAGCTTTCTTT. Full variable domain (outside the CDR3, taken from reference TRBV28 and TRBJ1-1): DVKVTQSSRYLVKRTGEKVFLECVQDMDHENMFWYRQDPGLGLRLIYFSYDVKMKEKGDIPEGYSVSREKKERFSLILESASTNQTSMYLCASSQGLQNTEAFFGQGTRLTVV.

A word on this clonotype: The junction shows a germline mismatch at one end, possibly a read error. J is TRBJ2-2 and V is TRBV20-1; 12 bases line up with TRBD2. The CDR3 covers 17 residues. Germline CDR1 reads DFQATT; CDR2 reads SNEGSKA (reference sequence). This CDR3 is CSARFWTSGIDTGELFF. The CDR3 DNA follows: TGCAGCGCTAGGTTTTGGACTAGCGGGATAGACACCGGGGAGCTGTTTTTT.

The chain links TRBV6-2 or TRBV6-3 to TRBJ2-6; the D is unclear. Trimming removed 5 bases at V and 1 base at J, with 6 bases between. This CDR3 region has 14 residues. The germline V gene has CDR1 MNHEY and CDR2 SVGEGT. The CDR3 coding sequence is TGTGCCAGCAGTGCGGTTTCTGGGGCCAACGTCCTGACTTTC. Translation: CASSAVSGANVLTF.

The chain uses TRBV19 and TRBJ2-6; D is possibly TRBD1 (6 bases). V shed 4 bases and J shed 0 bases, with 13 bases lying between them. CDR1 is LNHDA, CDR2 SQIVND, per germline (reference sequence). The length of the CDR3 is 17 residues. The CDR3 loop is CASSTSRGGSGANVLTF. The CDR3 DNA follows: TGTGCCAGTAGTACGTCAAGAGGGGGCTCTGGGGCCAACGTCCTGACTTTC.

CDR3 amino acids: CASSLGLDLGGETQYF. The DNA of the CDR3 is TGTGCCAGCAGCTTAGGACTAGATCTCGGTGGGGAGACCCAGTACTTC. V gene TRBV7-9 combines with J gene TRBJ2-5; tentative D call: TRBD2 (6 bases). CDR1 and CDR2 from the germline V gene are SEHNR and FQNEAQ (reference sequence). The CDR3 covers 16 residues. Between the trimmed V and J ends, which lost 1 base and 5 bases, there was a span of 17 bases.

The chain joins TRBV20-1 to TRBJ2-5; the D gene could be TRBD1 or TRBD2 (6 bases each). The V gene's germline CDR1 is DFQATT and CDR2 SNEGSKA (reference sequence). Trimming shortened V by 4 bases and J by 4 bases, and 19 bases separated the two germline ends. CDR3 length: 15 residues. The CDR3 protein is CSAKSGRGQLETQYF. DNA of the CDR3: TGCAGTGCTAAGAGTGGGCGGGGACAACTAGAGACCCAGTACTTC.

This clonotype occurred many times. This sequence joins TRBV30 and TRBJ1-1, with D possibly being TRBD1 (5 bases). CDR1 GTSNPN and CDR2 SVGIG come from the germline V gene (reference sequence). CDR3 length: 12 amino acids. The V and J ends lost 3 bases and 5 bases respectively, with 10 bases between them. The CDR3 loop reads CAWSVGETEAFF. CDR3 nucleotides: TGTGCCTGGAGCGTGGGGGAGACTGAAGCTTTCTTT.

This clonotype turned up a few times. This rearrangement joins TRBV6-2 or TRBV6-3 to TRBJ1-2; D unclear. This CDR3 is 14 amino acids long. The germline V gene has CDR1 MNHEY and CDR2 SVGEGT. V was cut by 0 bases and J by 2 bases, with 7 bases left in between. This chain's CDR3 is CASSYSLGNYGYTF. Written as DNA, the CDR3 is TGTGCCAGCAGTTACTCACTTGGCAACTATGGCTACACCTTC.